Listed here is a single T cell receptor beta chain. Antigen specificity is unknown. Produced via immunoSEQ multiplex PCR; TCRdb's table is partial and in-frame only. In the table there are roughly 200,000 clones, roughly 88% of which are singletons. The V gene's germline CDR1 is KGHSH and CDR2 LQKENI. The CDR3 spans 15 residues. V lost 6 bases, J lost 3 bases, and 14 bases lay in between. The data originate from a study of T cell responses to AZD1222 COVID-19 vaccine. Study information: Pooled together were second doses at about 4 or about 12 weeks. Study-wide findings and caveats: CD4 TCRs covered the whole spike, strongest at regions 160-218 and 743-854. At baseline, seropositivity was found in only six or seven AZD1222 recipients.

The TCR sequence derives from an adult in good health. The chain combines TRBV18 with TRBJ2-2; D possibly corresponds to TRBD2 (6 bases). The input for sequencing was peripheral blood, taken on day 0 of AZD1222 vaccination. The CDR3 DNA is TGTGCCAGCTCCCCCCTAGGAGGGGACACCGGGGAGCTGTTTTTT. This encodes CASSPLGGDTGELFF.